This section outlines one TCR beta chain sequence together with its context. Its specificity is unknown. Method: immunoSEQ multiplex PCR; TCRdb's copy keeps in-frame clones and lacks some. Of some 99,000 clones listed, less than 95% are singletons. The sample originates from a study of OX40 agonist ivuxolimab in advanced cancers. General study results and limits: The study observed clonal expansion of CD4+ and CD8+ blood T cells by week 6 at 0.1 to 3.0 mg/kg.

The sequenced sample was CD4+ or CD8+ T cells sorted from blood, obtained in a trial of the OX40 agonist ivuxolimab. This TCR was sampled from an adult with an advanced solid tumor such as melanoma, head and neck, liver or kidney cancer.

The CDR3 protein is CASSADRGDTQYF. CDR3 in DNA: TGTGCCAGCAGCGCGGACAGGGGGGATACGCAGTATTTT. This rearrangement joins TRBV7-3 to TRBJ2-3, with 10 bases identical to TRBD1. V shed 5 bases, J shed 6 bases, and the junction held 2 bases outside the gene matches. Germline assignment: CDR1 SGHTA and CDR2 FQGTGA. The CDR3 consists of 13 residues. The entire variable domain, with the rest obtained from reference TRBV7-3 and TRBJ2-3, is as follows: GAGVSQTPSNKVTEKGKYVELRCDPISGHTALYWYRQSLGQGPEFLIYFQGTGAADDSGLPNDRFFAVRPEGSVSTLKIQRTERGDSAVYLCASSADRGDTQYFGPGTRLTVL.